This entry lists 29 T cell receptor beta chains sequenced from one sample in a study of low-dose radiotherapy and immunotherapy resistance in tumors. Stated time point: before trial treatment. Alpha- and beta-chain coverage of first-strand cDNA came from TRAV- and TRBV-specific primers. The authors amplified TCRs for 15 to 25 PCR cycles with a constant-region primer and a V-primer adapter. TCRdb reanalysed the reads using MiXCR and keeps one entry per CDR3 protein. The sample shows around 65,000 distinct CDR3 sequences, about a quarter of them seen only once. The sequenced sample was PBMCs, obtained before treatment. Receptors were obtained from a male donor with rectosigmoid adenocarcinoma.

This clonotype has at least ten counts. A read error may account for a junction end that differs from germline. The chain recombines TRBV4-3 with TRBJ2-1; tentatively, D is TRBD2 (5 bases). The CDR3 is made up of 15 amino acids. CDR1 is LGHNA and CDR2 is YSLEER in the germline V gene. The CDR3 loop reads CASSQVSGSYNEQFF. CDR3 coding DNA: TGTGCCAGCAGCCAAGTAAGCGGCTCCTACAATGAGCAGTTCTTC.

This clonotype was observed at least ten times. The genes are TRBV2 and TRBJ2-1; D is uncertain. The germline V and J ends were trimmed by 6 bases and 0 bases, with 9 bases remaining between them. CDR1 is SNHLY and CDR2 is FYNNEI in the germline V gene. The CDR3 has 14 residues. Here the CDR3 reads CASRVPSSYNEQFF. The CDR3, as DNA: TGTGCCAGCAGGGTCCCTAGCTCCTACAATGAGCAGTTCTTC.

The V call is TRBV18, the J call TRBJ1-1; D not certain. CDR1 and CDR2 (germline): KGHSH, LQKENI. Trimming removed 6 bases at V and 0 bases at J, with 5 bases between. There are 12 residues in the CDR3. The CDR3 nucleotides read TGTGCCAGCTCGGCCATGAACACTGAAGCTTTCTTT. Its translation is CASSAMNTEAFF.

This clonotype was found a few times. The V and J genes are TRBV6-1 and TRBJ2-4; D is uncertain. The CDR3 loop spans 15 amino acids. V was pared by 5 bases and J by 6 bases, with 17 bases between. The germline gives CDR1 MNHNS, CDR2 SASEGT. The CDR3: CASSHDPEPGNIQYF. CDR3 DNA sequence: TGTGCCAGCAGTCACGACCCGGAGCCGGGAAACATTCAGTACTTC.

This clonotype has ten or more counts. The chain is built from TRBV10-1 and TRBJ2-3; the D gene is possibly TRBD2 (5 bases). Germline lookup yields CDR1 WNHNN and CDR2 SYGVQD (reference sequence). The CDR3 is 14 amino acids. Trimming pared 2 bases from V and 1 base from J, leaving 7 bases between. The CDR3 region has the DNA TGCGCCAGCAGTGAGCCGCGGGGCACAGATACGCAGTATTTT. Its protein is CASSEPRGTDTQYF.

This clonotype was seen many times. V gene TRBV28 combines with J gene TRBJ2-3; 10 bases match TRBD2. J lost 4 bases, V lost 3 bases, and 10 bases had no gene match. This CDR3 region has 17 residues. The V gene's germline CDR1 is MDHEN and CDR2 SYDVKM. CDR3 sequence (DNA): TGTGCCAGCAGTTTGGGAGTCAGCGGGGGGGGTTCAGATACGCAGTATTTT. Translated: CASSLGVSGGGSDTQYF.

This clonotype was found many times. This sequence joins TRBV5-4 and TRBJ2-3, with 9 bases matching TRBD2. Germline V CDR1 and CDR2: SGHNT, YYREEE (reference sequence). Trimming took 4 bases from V and 4 from J; bases not matched to a gene: 7. The CDR3 totals 15 residues. CDR3 in amino acids: CASSPPSGAADTQYF. Here the CDR3 DNA reads TGTGCCAGCAGCCCACCTAGCGGGGCGGCAGATACGCAGTATTTT.

The chain couples TRBV6-2 or TRBV6-3 to TRBJ2-7; 9 positions agree with TRBD1. The CDR3 extends over 14 amino acids. In germline, CDR1 is MNHEY, CDR2 SVGEGT. The V and J ends lost 0 bases and 3 bases, in that order; junction bases with no gene match: 0. CDR3 nucleotide sequence: TGTGCCAGCAGTTACTCGGACAGGGGCTACGAGCAGTACTTC. Encoded protein: CASSYSDRGYEQYF.

V gene TRBV3-1 combines with J gene TRBJ2-3; 8 bases fit TRBD2. CDR1 is LGHDT, CDR2 YNNKEL, per germline (reference sequence). Unmatched junction bases numbered 9, after V lost 5 bases and J lost 5 bases. This CDR3 comprises 15 residues. The CDR3 sequence: CASSFYGGALDTQYF. Written as DNA, the CDR3 is TGTGCCAGCAGCTTTTACGGGGGGGCCTTAGATACGCAGTATTTT.

V gene TRBV12-3 or TRBV12-4 combines with J gene TRBJ2-6; 7 bases map to TRBD1. V lost 7 bases to trimming and J lost 13 bases; unmatched junction nucleotides: 22. The CDR3 extends over 17 amino acids. This CDR3 reads CASKPSIPTGARAVLTF. In nucleotides, the CDR3 is TGTGCCAGCAAACCTTCCATTCCCACAGGGGCCCGCGCTGTCCTGACTTTC.

This clonotype was observed many times. The V and J genes are TRBV28 and TRBJ1-2; unclear D gene. V lost 7 bases and J 5 bases, leaving 14 bases between the germline ends. Germline lookup yields CDR1 MDHEN and CDR2 SYDVKM. This CDR3 spans 13 amino acids. The CDR3 reads CASKISSTYGYTF. The CDR3 DNA reads TGTGCCAGCAAGATTTCTTCAACATATGGCTACACCTTC.

The rearrangement links TRBV6-8 to TRBJ2-3; D gene unclear. In germline, CDR1 is MNHGY, CDR2 SAAAGT. The length of the CDR3 is 14 residues. V shed 6 bases and J shed 0 bases, with 10 bases lying between them. The CDR3 nucleotides are TGTGCCAGCAGCAGGACCGCTAGCACAGATACGCAGTATTTT. Translated, it gives CASSRTASTDTQYF.

At least ten counts were recorded for this clonotype. The chain is built from TRBV30 and TRBJ1-5, with 7 bases that match TRBD1. Per germline, CDR1 GTSNPN and CDR2 SVGIG (reference sequence). The length of the CDR3 is 13 residues. V dropped 3 bases and J dropped 5; count of bases not matched to a gene: 4. This chain's CDR3 is CAWRGQNDQPQHF. The CDR3 DNA is TGTGCCTGGAGGGGACAGAATGATCAGCCCCAGCATTTT.

In its sample, this clonotype was seen many times. The chain employs TRBV20-1 and TRBJ2-1; D is undetermined. Trimming removed 4 bases at V and 12 bases at J, with 16 bases between. Germline loops: CDR1 DFQATT, CDR2 SNEGSKA (reference sequence). The CDR3 totals 12 residues. DNA for the CDR3: TGCAGTGCTACTTCGCGCGGAGCACGGCAGTTCTTC. This encodes CSATSRGARQFF.

Of note for this clonotype: A much bigger clone sits one base away, suggesting this may be a read error. The V call is TRBV7-2, the J call TRBJ2-1; D unclear. The germline V gene encodes CDR1 SGHTA and CDR2 FQGNSA. The CDR3 has 12 amino acids. V lost 4 bases to trimming and J lost 6 bases, with 7 bases between them. CDR3 sequence (DNA): TGTGCCAGCAGCTCCGACGTCAATGAGCAGTTCTTC. This codes for CASSSDVNEQFF.

The sample holds many counts of this clonotype. This sequence joins TRBV6-2 or TRBV6-3 and TRBJ2-1, with D unclear. Trimming removed 2 bases at V and 2 bases at J, with 7 bases between. This CDR3 is built from 14 residues. Germline-derived CDR1 and CDR2 are MNHEY and SVGEGT. The chain's CDR3 is CASSYEETYNEQFF. CDR3 bases: TGTGCCAGCAGTTACGAGGAAACCTACAATGAGCAGTTCTTC.

This clonotype was detected ten times or more. The chain is built from TRBV27 and TRBJ2-1; 8 positions agree with TRBD1. The CDR3 loop spans 13 amino acids. Germline lookup yields CDR1 MNHEY and CDR2 SMNVEV (reference sequence). The trim removed 5 bases at V and 10 bases at J, leaving 7 bases unmatched. Here the CDR3 DNA reads TGTGCCAGCAGTCGAGATTACAGGGGGGAGCAGTTCTTC. Translating it yields CASSRDYRGEQFF.

This clonotype was seen many times. The chain uses TRBV28 and TRBJ2-4; tentative D call: TRBD1 (5 bases). Germline V gene data show CDR1 as MDHEN and CDR2 as SYDVKM. This CDR3 spans 14 amino acids. V was pared by 1 base and J by 1 base, with 5 bases between. CDR3 protein: CASSLSGAKNIQYF. The CDR3 DNA follows: TGTGCCAGCAGTTTATCAGGGGCCAAAAACATTCAGTACTTC.

This clonotype was recorded many times. The chain joins TRBV28 to TRBJ2-4; a possible D gene is TRBD1 (5 bases). Germline assignment: CDR1 MDHEN and CDR2 SYDVKM. The CDR3 has 16 amino acids. V was cut by 7 bases and J by 0 bases, with 16 bases left in between. CDR3 residues: CASTAQGSLAKNIQYF. The CDR3 nucleotides are TGTGCCAGCACCGCGCAGGGAAGCCTAGCCAAAAACATTCAGTACTTC.

In this sample, this clonotype turned up many times. The gene calls are TRBV20-1 and TRBJ1-2; D not certain. Trimming took 5 bases from V and 4 from J, leaving 20 bases between them. Germline V gene lookup returns CDR1 DFQATT and CDR2 SNEGSKA (reference sequence). The CDR3 covers 15 residues. The CDR3 sequence is CSAQTDGRGGYGYTF. For the CDR3, the DNA is TGCAGTGCTCAGACGGACGGTCGCGGAGGCTATGGCTACACCTTC.

This clonotype was seen repeatedly, ten times or more. This chain connects TRBV20-1 to TRBJ2-3, with D unresolved. The germline V and J ends were trimmed by 4 bases and 1 base, with 15 bases remaining between them. The CDR3 has 15 amino acids. CDR1 DFQATT and CDR2 SNEGSKA come from the germline V gene (reference sequence). The CDR3 nucleotides are TGCAGTGCTAATCGACCGGCCTCTCGCACAGATACGCAGTATTTT. Translation gives CSANRPASRTDTQYF.

This clonotype came up many times. V gene TRBV5-4 combines with J gene TRBJ2-1; 7 bases line up with TRBD2. CDR3 length: 14 amino acids. V trimming: 2 bases; J trimming: 7 bases; junction bases outside the gene matches: 6. The germline CDR1 and CDR2 sequences are SGHNT and YYREEE (reference sequence). The CDR3 spells CASSFGLGWNEQFF. The CDR3 DNA sequence: TGTGCCAGCAGCTTTGGACTAGGTTGGAATGAGCAGTTCTTC. The full variable domain, in which reference TRBV5-4 and TRBJ2-1 provide the parts outside the CDR3, is ETGVTQSPTHLIKTRGQQVTLRCSSQSGHNTVSWYQQALGQGPQFIFQYYREEENGRGNFPPRFSGLQFPNYSSELNVNALELDDSALYLCASSFGLGWNEQFFGPGTRLTVL.

The chain couples TRBV6-2 or TRBV6-3 to TRBJ1-1, with D tentatively TRBD1 (5 bases). The V gene's germline CDR1 is MNHEY and CDR2 SVGEGT. Trimming cost V 11 bases and J 3 bases, with 16 bases left between them. The CDR3 covers 13 residues. Written as DNA, the CDR3 is TGTGCCGCAGCGGGTGGGGGGTACACTGAAGCTTTCTTT. Translated: CAAAGGGYTEAFF.

At least ten counts were recorded for this clonotype. The chain couples TRBV6-6 to TRBJ2-6; D perhaps matches TRBD1 (6 bases). The length of the CDR3 is 18 residues. The V gene lost 6 bases and the J gene lost 0 bases, with 18 bases spanning the gap. Germline loops: CDR1 MNHNY, CDR2 SVGAGI (reference sequence). CDR3 loop: CASRRGHVGHSGANVLTF. The CDR3 coding sequence is TGTGCCAGCAGACGGGGACACGTAGGGCACTCTGGGGCCAACGTCCTGACTTTC.

The chain is built from TRBV7-8 and TRBJ2-5, with a tentative D call TRBD1 (5 bases). The ends were cut back, 8 bases at V and 4 bases at J, with 20 bases in the middle. CDR1 is SGHVS, CDR2 FQNEAQ, per germline. The CDR3 is made up of 15 amino acids. The CDR3 DNA reads as TGTGCCAGCGGCTCAGACCCCAAGGGGCGAGAGACCCAGTACTTC. Its translation: CASGSDPKGRETQYF.

This clonotype appeared many times. The chain joins TRBV19 to TRBJ2-1, with D hard to call. V shed 1 base and J shed 7 bases, with 8 bases lying between them. Germline-derived CDR1 and CDR2 are LNHDA and SQIVND (reference sequence). The CDR3 covers 13 residues. In DNA, the CDR3 is TGTGCCAGTAGTATAGTGGCCGCTAATGAGCAGTTCTTC. Translating gives CASSIVAANEQFF.

At least ten counts were recorded for this clonotype. CDR3 protein: CASRRDHTPNTEAFF. The DNA for the CDR3 is TGTGCCAGCAGGCGGGACCATACTCCGAACACTGAAGCTTTCTTT. The rearrangement links TRBV2 to TRBJ1-1; the D gene is possibly TRBD1 (5 bases). With 6 bases removed from V and 1 base from J, the gap between germline ends came to 15 bases. In germline, CDR1 is SNHLY, CDR2 FYNNEI. The CDR3 consists of 15 residues. The full variable domain, its missing parts supplied by reference TRBV2 and TRBJ1-1, is EPEVTQTPSHQVTQMGQEVILRCVPISNHLYFYWYRQILGQKVEFLVSFYNNEISEKSEIFDDQFSVERPDGSNFTLKIRSTKLEDSAMYFCASRRDHTPNTEAFFGQGTRLTVV.

This chain links TRBV2 with TRBJ2-1, with 11 bases aligning to TRBD2. V lost 7 bases and J lost 1; bases outside the gene matches: 9. This CDR3 has 17 amino acids. CDR1 SNHLY and CDR2 FYNNEI come from the germline V gene. CDR3 region: CASTKGPSGRSYNEQFF. CDR3 DNA: TGTGCCAGCACCAAAGGGCCTAGCGGGAGGTCCTACAATGAGCAGTTCTTC. The full variable domain, with the rest looked up from reference TRBV2 and TRBJ2-1, is EPEVTQTPSHQVTQMGQEVILRCVPISNHLYFYWYRQILGQKVEFLVSFYNNEISEKSEIFDDQFSVERPDGSNFTLKIRSTKLEDSAMYFCASTKGPSGRSYNEQFFGPGTRLTVL.

This clonotype was recorded many times. J is TRBJ2-7 and V is TRBV20-1; D possibly corresponds to TRBD2 (5 bases). CDR1 and CDR2 from the germline V gene are DFQATT and SNEGSKA (reference sequence). The length of the CDR3 is 17 residues. Trimming removed 6 bases at V and 5 bases at J, with 29 bases between. The CDR3 reads CSATGGDGPGGPNEQYF. The CDR3 nucleotides read TGCAGTGCGACTGGAGGTGACGGGCCAGGTGGGCCTAACGAGCAGTACTTC.